The rows below give T cell receptor beta chains drawn from one sample of a study of blood T cell repertoires in COVID-19. The data were produced by immunoSEQ multiplex PCR, yet TCRdb's version contains in-frame clones alone and is incomplete. This repertoire shows some 210,000 clones, roughly 90% found once; its top ten account for about 9.4%. What was sequenced was PBMCs or T cells enriched from blood (not recorded which). The source of these receptors is a man aged 18 to 30 with acute COVID-19. Each CDR3 is given with its conserved first and last residue. D genes are given only for firm matches. A row's size may be missing; if present it is once, few, many or a size class.

>TRBJ1-3|NA|16|TRBV4-3|TRBD1
CASSQTGTGLSNTIYF
TGCGCCAGCAGCCAAACCGGGACAGGACTGTCAAACACCATATATTTT
>TRBJ2-1|NA|15|TRBV6-5|NA
CASIPQGGSYNEQFF
TGTGCCAGCATTCCACAGGGCGGCTCCTACAATGAGCAGTTCTTC
>TRBJ2-3|NA|15|TRBV6-5|NA
CASRRTASPTDTQYF
TGTGCCAGCAGAAGGACAGCCTCCCCCACAGATACGCAGTATTTT
>TRBJ2-2|NA|18|TRBV30|TRBD1
CAWSVRGAGGRNTGELFF
TGTGCCTGGAGTGTACGCGGGGCAGGGGGCCGGAACACCGGGGAGCTGTTTTTT
>TRBJ1-1|NA|13|TRBV30|NA
CAWAWGGVTEAFF
TGTGCCTGGGCCTGGGGAGGGGTCACTGAAGCTTTCTTT
>TRBJ2-7|NA|16|TRBV5-1|TRBD2
CASSSGLAGVHYEQYF
TGCGCCAGCAGCTCTGGACTAGCGGGCGTTCATTACGAGCAGTACTTC
>TRBJ1-1|NA|17|TRBV5-4|NA
CAYTTGGTSALNTEAFF
TGTGCCTATACAACCGGGGGGACATCTGCCCTGAACACTGAAGCTTTCTTT
>TRBJ2-5|NA|15|TRBV21-1|NA
CASSKEQGQEETQYF
TGTGCCAGCAGCAAGGAACAGGGTCAGGAGGAGACCCAGTACTTC
>TRBJ1-6|NA|15|TRBV7-8|NA
CASSSPVGGNSPLHF
TGTGCCAGCAGCTCCCCCGTGGGGGGTAATTCACCCCTCCACTTT
>TRBJ2-3|NA|15|TRBV6-5|TRBD2
CASSTTSGGSDTQYF
TGTGCCAGCAGTACGACTAGCGGGGGGTCAGATACGCAGTATTTT
>TRBJ1-4|NA|15|TRBV7-2|NA
CASSLGGAFNEKLFF
TGTGCCAGCAGCTTAGGGGGAGCTTTTAATGAAAAACTGTTTTTT
>TRBJ1-5|few|13|TRBV19|NA
CASSIRDNQPQHF
TGTGCCAGTAGTATCAGGGACAATCAGCCCCAGCATTTT
>TRBJ2-1|NA|16|TRBV5-1|TRBD2
CASSTPSGRPYNEQFF
TGCGCCAGCAGCACCCCTAGCGGGAGGCCGTACAATGAGCAGTTCTTC
>TRBJ2-1|NA|15|TRBV7-2|NA
CASSLGGGTYNEQFF
TGTGCCAGCAGCTTAGGCGGGGGCACCTACAATGAGCAGTTCTTC
>TRBJ2-1|NA|15|TRBV2|TRBD1
CASSDDGQGSNEQFF
TGTGCCAGCAGTGATGACGGACAGGGGTCTAATGAGCAGTTCTTC
>TRBJ1-5|NA|13|TRBV1|NA
CTSSREVGQPQHF
TGCACCAGCAGTCGGGAGGTCGGTCAGCCCCAGCATTTT
>TRBJ1-1|NA|14|TRBV7-9|TRBD1
CASSLDRKNTEAFF
TGTGCCAGCAGCTTGGACAGGAAGAACACTGAAGCTTTCTTT
>TRBJ2-5|NA|16|TRBV5-5|NA
CASSQTSGTNQETQYF
TGTGCCAGCAGCCAAACCTCCGGGACAAACCAAGAGACCCAGTACTTC
>TRBJ2-6|NA|18|TRBV7-3|TRBD2
CASSLGEGTSSGANVLTF
TGTGCCAGCAGCTTAGGGGAGGGGACTAGCTCTGGGGCCAACGTCCTGACTTTC
>TRBJ1-3|NA|15|TRBV27|NA
CASSPTFALLNTIYF
TGTGCCAGCAGTCCAACATTTGCTCTCTTAAACACCATATATTTT
>TRBJ1-1|NA|15|TRBV28|TRBD1
CASSLGSTGGTEAFF
TGTGCCAGCAGTTTAGGTTCAACAGGGGGCACTGAAGCTTTCTTT
>TRBJ2-1|NA|14|TRBV13|NA
CASSPGSGYNEQFF
TGTGCCAGCAGCCCAGGTTCAGGGTACAATGAGCAGTTCTTC
>TRBJ1-2|NA|15|TRBV19|NA
CASSADLQGNYGYTF
TGTGCCAGTAGTGCCGACTTACAGGGCAACTATGGCTACACCTTC
>TRBJ2-1|NA|11|TRBV28|NA
CASSLLYEQFF
TGTGCCAGCAGTCTACTGTATGAGCAGTTCTTC
>TRBJ2-3|NA|14|TRBV10-3|TRBD2
CAISTSGSADTQYF
TGTGCCATCAGTACTAGCGGGAGCGCAGATACGCAGTATTTT
>TRBJ1-3|NA|16|TRBV14|NA
CASSQGLGVFRNTIYF
TGTGCCAGCAGCCAAGGCTTAGGGGTTTTCAGAAACACCATATATTTT
>TRBJ1-1|few|14|TRBV19|NA
CASSIFGPNTEAFF
TGTGCCAGTAGTATATTTGGCCCGAACACTGAAGCTTTCTTT
>TRBJ2-2|NA|16|TRBV5-4|NA
CASRSAAGGRNGELFF
TGTGCCAGCAGATCGGCGGCAGGGGGGCGTAACGGGGAGCTGTTTTTT
>TRBJ2-2|NA|14|TRBV2|TRBD2
CAGGGTTNTGELFF
TGTGCCGGGGGAGGGACTACAAACACCGGGGAGCTGTTTTTT